This TCR beta chain was identified during a study of response to subunit inactivated influenza vaccine. The CDR3 runs to 16 residues. Germline trimming cut 6 bases from V and 3 bases from J; bases unmatched to any gene: 7. Germline V lookup: CDR1 SGHTA, CDR2 FQGNSA. Using its own MiXCR run on the RT-PCR reads, TCRdb lists one record per CDR3 protein. The profile shows roughly 700,000 distinct CDR3 sequences, approximately 15% of them singletons. This chain joins TRBV7-2 and TRBJ2-1; 11 bases fit TRBD2. This specimen was PBMCs from blood, taken 14 to 15 days before vaccination. The receptor comes from a man over 45 who received an inactivated influenza vaccine. This chain's CDR3 is CASRHGLAGLYNEQFF. CDR3 in DNA: TGTGCCAGCAGACATGGACTAGCGGGCCTCTACAATGAGCAGTTCTTC.